The 8 T cell receptor beta chains below all came from one sample that was sequenced in a study of blood T cell repertoires in COVID-19. This table comes from immunoSEQ multiplex PCR, and its TCRdb copy is limited to in-frame clones, with some not included. This table has 100,000 to 150,000 clones, around 81% appearing once. The sequenced sample was peripheral blood. The receptors come from a woman aged 45-60 years with acute or convalescent COVID-19.

This rearrangement joins TRBV7-9 to TRBJ1-1; D is unresolved. The CDR3 runs to 15 residues. The ends were cut back, 1 base at V and 1 base at J, with 10 bases in the middle. The germline gives CDR1 SEHNR, CDR2 FQNEAQ (reference sequence). CDR3 in amino acids: CASSLGWSRNTEAFF. CDR3 DNA sequence: TGTGCCAGCAGCTTAGGTTGGTCGCGGAACACTGAAGCTTTCTTT.

The chain employs TRBV13 and TRBJ2-5, with D maybe TRBD1 (7 bases). V lost 4 bases to trimming and J lost 3 bases, with 12 bases between them. CDR1 PRHDT and CDR2 FYEKMQ come from the germline V gene (reference sequence). CDR3 size: 14 residues. CDR3 in DNA: TGTGCCAGCAGCTCCGACAGGGAGGAAGAGACCCAGTACTTC. This translates into CASSSDREEETQYF.

The gene calls are TRBV11-2 and TRBJ2-7, with D perhaps matching TRBD1 (6 bases). Germline-derived CDR1 and CDR2 are SGHAT and FQNNGV. CDR3 length: 13 amino acids. Trimming cost V 5 bases and J 4 bases, with 12 bases left between them. The CDR3 sequence: CASSRDKQYEQYF. Here the CDR3 DNA reads TGTGCCAGCAGCAGGGACAAGCAATACGAGCAGTACTTC.

CDR3 sequence reads: CATSRGGQPQETQYF. The CDR3 region has the DNA TGTGCCACCAGCAGGGGTGGACAGCCACAAGAGACCCAGTACTTC. The genes are TRBV15 and TRBJ2-5; D is perhaps TRBD1 (6 bases). V lost 3 bases and J lost 2, with 13 bases in between. Per the germline V gene, CDR1 is LNHNV and CDR2 is YYDKDF (reference sequence). This CDR3 has 15 amino acids.

V usage is TRBV5-1 and J usage is TRBJ2-2; 8 nucleotides line up with TRBD2. V was pared by 4 bases and J by 6 bases, with 8 bases of the junction left unmatched. The germline V gene encodes CDR1 SGHRS and CDR2 YFSETQ. This CDR3 comprises 15 residues. CDR3 protein: CASSVSGLVAGELFF. DNA for the CDR3: TGCGCCAGCAGCGTTTCGGGACTAGTGGCCGGGGAGCTGTTTTTT. The whole variable domain, remainder taken from reference TRBV5-1 and TRBJ2-2, is KAGVTQTPRYLIKTRGQQVTLSCSPISGHRSVSWYQQTPGQGLQFLFEYFSETQRNKGNFPGRFSGRQFSNSRSEMNVSTLELGDSALYLCASSVSGLVAGELFFGEGSRLTVL.

The V and J genes are TRBV7-9 and TRBJ1-1, with TRBD1 identical over 7 bases. Unmatched junction bases numbered 5, after V lost 5 bases and J lost 8 bases. The germline CDR1 and CDR2 sequences are SEHNR and FQNEAQ (reference sequence). This CDR3 region has 12 residues. The CDR3 here is CASSTLQGEAFF. DNA of the CDR3: TGTGCCAGCAGCACCCTACAGGGGGAAGCTTTCTTT.

This chain links TRBV3-1 (or the pseudogene TRBV3-2) with TRBJ1-2, with 9 bases fitting TRBD1. CDR1 LGHDT and CDR2 YNNKEL come from the germline V gene (reference sequence). The CDR3 has 16 amino acids. With V trimmed by 4 bases and J by 8 bases, 14 bases remained unmatched. CDR3 sequence: CASSPPVQDRGRGYTF. The DNA of the CDR3 is TGTGCCAGCAGCCCCCCTGTCCAGGACAGGGGAAGGGGCTACACCTTC.

The V and J genes are TRBV7-2 and TRBJ1-3; D not resolved. V was shortened by 1 base and J by 8 bases, with 6 bases between the two germline ends. Germline V gene sequence: CDR1 SGHTA, CDR2 FQGNSA. This CDR3 has 12 residues. In nucleotides, the CDR3 is TGTGCCAGCAGCTTAGGAGGTTACACCATATATTTT. This sequence encodes CASSLGGYTIYF.